This TCR beta chain was recorded in a study of shared clonotypes between healthy human individuals. Across the study: Per donor, three plates held CD4 naive cells, three held CD4 memory, two held CD8 naive and one held CD8 memory.

Method: immunoSEQ multiplex PCR; TCRdb's copy keeps in-frame clones and lacks some. The profile shows hundreds of thousands of clones, around 90% of them singletons. Findings of the study overall: Unshared clonotypes carried lower generation probabilities than those common to all four donors. Sorted-subset sequencing was shown by rarefaction to be incomplete despite large depth.

Naive CD8 cells lacked CD45RO and underwent positive selection for CCR7, leaving out terminally differentiated effector memory CD45RA+ cells. Notes on this clone: Its antigen is currently unknown.

The CDR3 extends over 13 amino acids. CDR1 and CDR2 (germline): MNHEY, SMNVEV (reference sequence). Trimming pared 4 bases from V and 3 bases from J, leaving 10 bases between. Sequenced input: naive CD8+ T cells sorted from blood. The receptor comes from a young man in good health. This chain connects TRBV27 to TRBJ2-7, with TRBD2 as a possible D gene (5 bases). Written as DNA, the CDR3 is TGTGCCAGCAGTTATCGGAGGCTCTACGAGCAGTACTTC. Translation gives CASSYRRLYEQYF.